Presented here are 19 T cell receptor beta chains from one specimen sequenced in a study of human thymus T cells. Sequencing used immunoSEQ multiplex PCR; TCRdb keeps in-frame clones, though not all of them. The data hold some 80,000 clones, with roughly 96% observed a single time. Thymus specimens were resections from corrective heart surgery. Sequences were obtained from thymus tissue. The receptors originated from a boy under three years old with a congenital heart defect but otherwise immunologically healthy.

The chain couples TRBV10-2 to TRBJ2-5; 11 positions agree with TRBD1. The CDR3 runs 16 residues. Germline CDR1 is WSHSY and CDR2 is SAAADI. V trimming: 6 bases; J trimming: 4 bases; junction bases outside the gene matches: 10. The CDR3: CASSYYGTGGRETQYF. DNA for the CDR3: TGCGCCAGCAGCTATTATGGGACAGGGGGGAGAGAGACCCAGTACTTC.

The rearrangement joins TRBV25-1 to TRBJ1-4; D might be TRBD1 (5 bases). CDR3 length: 14 residues. Germline V gene lookup returns CDR1 MGHDK and CDR2 SYGVNS. V shed 3 bases and J shed 0 bases, with 5 bases lying between them. The CDR3 here is CASSETATNEKLFF. CDR3 nucleotide sequence: TGTGCCAGCAGTGAGACAGCAACTAATGAAAAACTGTTTTTT.

The chain has TRBV10-3 and TRBJ2-7; 7 bases are shared with TRBD1. V lost 4 bases to trimming and J lost 3 bases; unmatched junction nucleotides: 6. The CDR3 totals 14 residues. The germline CDR1 and CDR2 sequences are ENHRY and SYGVKD. CDR3 in amino acids: CAISGGTDGYEQYF. As DNA, the CDR3 is TGTGCCATCAGTGGAGGGACAGACGGCTACGAGCAGTACTTC.

The chain joins TRBV19 to TRBJ2-7; TRBD1 aligns across 7 bases. In germline, CDR1 is LNHDA, CDR2 SQIVND (reference sequence). Losses at the gene ends were 5 bases for V and 0 bases for J; bases not matched to a gene: 7. CDR3 length: 15 residues. CDR3 coding DNA: TGTGCCAGTAGTTCAGGGGGAACCTCCTCCTACGAGCAGTACTTC. Its translation is CASSSGGTSSYEQYF.

The chain combines TRBV25-1 with TRBJ1-3; D is possibly TRBD1 (6 bases). V was trimmed by 8 bases and J by 4 bases, leaving 21 bases between them. The CDR3 consists of 16 residues. The germline gives CDR1 MGHDK, CDR2 SYGVNS. The CDR3: CASSTTGFLFGNTIYF. The CDR3 nucleotides are TGTGCCAGCTCCACGACAGGTTTCTTATTCGGAAACACCATATATTTT.

V usage is TRBV10-1 and J usage is TRBJ2-1, with TRBD1 matching over 8 bases. V was pared by 3 bases and J by 6 bases, with 7 bases of the junction left unmatched. Germline CDR1 WNHNN, CDR2 SYGVQD (reference sequence). This CDR3 is 15 amino acids long. CDR3 nucleotide sequence: TGCGCCAGCAGTGAATGGACAGGGAATATCAATGAGCAGTTCTTC. Amino acid sequence: CASSEWTGNINEQFF.

This sequence joins TRBV11-2 and TRBJ2-5; 9 bases map to TRBD2. The germline gives CDR1 SGHAT, CDR2 FQNNGV. V dropped 5 bases and J dropped 4; count of bases not matched to a gene: 20. The length of the CDR3 is 19 residues. The CDR3 coding sequence is TGTGCCAGCAGCCCGGGGGCCCTCTGGCGGGGGGGCCCTGGAGAGACCCAGTACTTC. It codes for CASSPGALWRGGPGETQYF.

This clone has just one count. V usage is TRBV5-4 and J usage is TRBJ1-4; D remains unclear. CDR1 and CDR2 (germline): SGHNT, YYREEE (reference sequence). This CDR3 comprises 13 residues. The V end lost 1 base, the J end lost 8 bases, and 9 bases lay between the germline ends. The CDR3 nucleotides are TGTGCCAGCAGCTTGTCCGGTGGGGAAAAACTGTTTTTT. This encodes CASSLSGGEKLFF.

Only one count was recorded for this clone. The chain combines TRBV5-8 with TRBJ1-1; TRBD1 matches at 9 bases. CDR3 length: 14 amino acids. Germline V lookup: CDR1 SGHTS, CDR2 YDEGEE. The V and J ends lost 4 bases and 2 bases, in that order; junction bases with no gene match: 3. CDR3 sequence reads: CASSPDRGNTEAFF. Here the CDR3 DNA reads TGTGCCAGCAGCCCGGACAGGGGAAACACTGAAGCTTTCTTT.

The gene calls are TRBV7-8 and TRBJ2-3; perhaps TRBD1 as D (6 bases). Trimming shortened V by 5 bases and J by 0 bases, and 18 bases separated the two germline ends. Germline values: CDR1 SGHVS, CDR2 FQNEAQ. The CDR3 is 17 amino acids. In nucleotides, the CDR3 is TGTGCCAGCAGCCGAAGACAGGCTCTAACTAGCACAGATACGCAGTATTTT. Amino acids: CASSRRQALTSTDTQYF.

This clone has just one count. The J gene is TRBJ2-1, the V gene TRBV25-1, with 9 bases identical to TRBD1. The CDR3 runs to 15 residues. Per germline, CDR1 MGHDK and CDR2 SYGVNS. V was pared by 3 bases and J by 7 bases, with 7 bases of the junction left unmatched. In DNA form, the CDR3 reads TGTGCCAGCAGTGAGTGGGACAGGGTCTTGAATGAGCAGTTCTTC. Amino acid sequence: CASSEWDRVLNEQFF. The entire variable domain, with the rest obtained from reference TRBV25-1 and TRBJ2-1, is as follows: EADIYQTPRYLVIGTGKKITLECSQTMGHDKMYWYQQDPGMELHLIHYSYGVNSTEKGDLSSESTVSRIRTEHFPLTLESARPSHTSQYLCASSEWDRVLNEQFFGPGTRLTVL.

V usage is TRBV25-1 and J usage is TRBJ1-1; TRBD1 agrees at 9 bases. Looked up from germline, CDR1 is MGHDK and CDR2 is SYGVNS. The CDR3 is 14 amino acids. Trimming took 4 bases from V and 7 from J; bases not matched to a gene: 7. For the CDR3, the DNA is TGTGCCAGCAGTGGGGGACAGGGAAAAGGTGAAGCTTTCTTT. Protein: CASSGGQGKGEAFF.

This sequence joins TRBV4-1 and TRBJ2-1; 14 nucleotides line up with TRBD2. This CDR3 region has 22 residues. V shed 2 bases, J shed 6 bases, and the junction held 21 bases outside the gene matches. Germline loops: CDR1 MGHRA, CDR2 YSYEKL. The CDR3 DNA reads TGCGCCAGCAGCCAATCCCTCACCGGGACTAGCGGGAGTCATTCCCTCGGCAATGAGCAGTTCTTC. Amino acid sequence: CASSQSLTGTSGSHSLGNEQFF.

The chain employs TRBV21-1 and TRBJ1-2; TRBD1, as called in the table, went unchecked against the DNA. TRBV21-1 is shown as a pseudogene. The CDR3 covers 13 residues. CDR3 protein: CASPMARNYGYTF. CDR3 sequence (DNA): TGTGCCAGCCCAATGGCCAGAAACTATGGCTACACCTTC.

The V and J genes are TRBV5-6 and TRBJ2-7; perhaps D is TRBD1 or TRBD2 (6 bases each). This CDR3 has 14 residues. Deletions cut 1 base from V and 3 bases from J, with 11 bases between. In germline, CDR1 is SGHDT, CDR2 YYEEEE. CDR3 coding DNA: TGTGCCAGCAGCTTGAGGGGGGCCGGCTACGAGCAGTACTTC. Amino acids: CASSLRGAGYEQYF.

The chain combines TRBV28 with TRBJ2-7, with a possible D match to TRBD2 (5 bases). CDR1 is MDHEN, CDR2 SYDVKM, per germline. The V end was cut by 8 bases, the J end by 3 bases, with 20 bases between. This CDR3 is built from 15 residues. This chain's CDR3 is CASRGYYRANYEQYF. CDR3 sequence (DNA): TGTGCCAGCCGGGGATACTATCGGGCGAACTACGAGCAGTACTTC.

The rearrangement uses TRBV15 and TRBJ2-3, with D possibly TRBD1 on 6 matching bases. From germline, CDR1 is LNHNV and CDR2 YYDKDF (reference sequence). V was cut by 10 bases and J by 3 bases, with 20 bases left in between. The CDR3 extends over 15 amino acids. The CDR3 nucleotides read TGTGCCATCGGTAGGGGGTATGAGAAGACAGATACGCAGTATTTT. Its protein is CAIGRGYEKTDTQYF.

The chain joins TRBV7-2 to TRBJ2-7, with TRBD1 matching over 7 bases. CDR1 SGHTA and CDR2 FQGNSA come from the germline V gene. Germline trimming cut 2 bases from V and 4 bases from J; bases unmatched to any gene: 2. CDR3 length: 13 amino acids. CDR3 bases: TGTGCCAGCAGCTTACAGGGGGTATACGAGCAGTACTTC. Its translation: CASSLQGVYEQYF.

The chain uses TRBV10-3 and TRBJ2-1; TRBD1 agrees at 7 bases. From germline, CDR1 is ENHRY and CDR2 SYGVKD. With 7 bases clipped from V and 5 bases from J, the junction kept 5 bases outside the gene matches. This CDR3 has 13 amino acids. CDR3 region: CAIIDRVHNEQFF. For the CDR3, the DNA is TGTGCCATCATCGACAGGGTCCACAATGAGCAGTTCTTC.